This is a list of T cell receptor beta chains from one sample in a study of glioma-infiltrating T cells. TCRdb itself ran the multiplex PCR reads through MiXCR, one entry per CDR3 protein. Among about 4,900 distinct CDR3 sequences listed, roughly 32% were seen once. The sample consisted of glioma tissue, nonneoplastic brain tissue, or PBMCs (not recorded which). These TCRs come from a human donor with low-grade glioma or glioblastoma, undergoing nonglioma brain surgery, or in good health (not recorded which). Each CDR3 is given with its conserved first and last residue. Fields, in order: clone size, D gene, CDR3 length, V gene, J gene, CDR3 DNA, CDR3 protein. A D gene is named only where the DNA matches it firmly. For some rows the clone size is stated as once, few or many, or as a class when expanded; others skip it.

clone size: medium-sized; D gene: -; CDR3 length: 13; V gene: TRBV6-1; J gene: TRBJ1-1; CDR3 DNA: TGTGCCAGCAGTGAAATAAGGCTTACTGAAGCTTTCTTT; CDR3 protein: CASSEIRLTEAFF
clone size: few; D gene: -; CDR3 length: 13; V gene: TRBV30; J gene: TRBJ1-1; CDR3 DNA: TGTGCCTGGACTAAACAGGCGAACACTGAAGCTTTCTTT; CDR3 protein: CAWTKQANTEAFF
clone size: medium-sized; D gene: TRBD2; CDR3 length: 16; V gene: TRBV6-2/TRBV6-3; J gene: TRBJ2-1; CDR3 DNA: TGTGCCAGCAGTTCCGGACTAGCGGGGGCCTTGGATGAGCAGTTCTTC; CDR3 protein: CASSSGLAGALDEQFF
clone size: -; D gene: -; CDR3 length: 14; V gene: TRBV7-9; J gene: TRBJ1-1; CDR3 DNA: TGTGCCAGCAGCACTGGGCCCCTGGGCACTGAAGCTTTCTTT; CDR3 protein: CASSTGPLGTEAFF
clone size: medium-sized; D gene: -; CDR3 length: 14; V gene: TRBV28; J gene: TRBJ2-2; CDR3 DNA: TGTGCCAGCAAAGACAGGCTGTTTTCCGGGGAGCTGTTTTTT; CDR3 protein: CASKDRLFSGELFF
clone size: many; D gene: TRBD2; CDR3 length: 15; V gene: TRBV7-9; J gene: TRBJ2-7; CDR3 DNA: TGTGCCAGCAGCCTTGGGACTACATGGACCTACGAGCAGTACTTC; CDR3 protein: CASSLGTTWTYEQYF
clone size: -; D gene: -; CDR3 length: 15; V gene: TRBV25-1; J gene: TRBJ2-1; CDR3 DNA: TGTGCCAGCAGTGAAACAGGGTGCGCGTACAATGAGCAGCTCTTC; CDR3 protein: CASSETGCAYNEQLF
clone size: -; D gene: TRBD1; CDR3 length: 18; V gene: TRBV12-3/TRBV12-4; J gene: TRBJ1-3; CDR3 DNA: TGTGCCAGCAGTTTGGTCGCGGATAGGGGGCGGCATGGAAACACCATATATTTT; CDR3 protein: CASSLVADRGRHGNTIYF
clone size: many; D gene: -; CDR3 length: 11; V gene: TRBV29-1; J gene: TRBJ2-1; CDR3 DNA: TGCAGCGTCCCTATCCTTGAAGAGCAGTTCTTC; CDR3 protein: CSVPILEEQFF
clone size: medium-sized; D gene: TRBD2; CDR3 length: 15; V gene: TRBV7-6; J gene: TRBJ2-3; CDR3 DNA: TGTGCCAGCAGCTTGACTAGCGGGGGGGCGGATACGCAGTATTTT; CDR3 protein: CASSLTSGGADTQYF
clone size: medium-sized; D gene: -; CDR3 length: 18; V gene: TRBV4-1; J gene: TRBJ1-3; CDR3 DNA: TGCGCCAGCAGCCAGGGGGGGACGACCAGAGTCTCTGGAAACACCATATATTTT; CDR3 protein: CASSQGGTTRVSGNTIYF
clone size: many; D gene: TRBD1; CDR3 length: 14; V gene: TRBV5-1; J gene: TRBJ2-3; CDR3 DNA: TGCGCCAGCAGCTCAGGACAGGTTCGAGATACGCAGTATTTT; CDR3 protein: CASSSGQVRDTQYF
clone size: medium-sized; D gene: TRBD1; CDR3 length: 12; V gene: TRBV10-3; J gene: TRBJ1-6; CDR3 DNA: TGTGCCATTGGACAGGGTTCTGCCCCCCTCCACTTT; CDR3 protein: CAIGQGSAPLHF
clone size: medium-sized; D gene: -; CDR3 length: 14; V gene: TRBV7-9; J gene: TRBJ2-5; CDR3 DNA: TGTGCCAGCAGCTTAGCGAACGGACAAGAGACCCAGTACTTC; CDR3 protein: CASSLANGQETQYF
clone size: many; D gene: TRBD2; CDR3 length: 17; V gene: TRBV12-3/TRBV12-4; J gene: TRBJ2-1; CDR3 DNA: TGTGCCAGCAGTTTAGCGGTGACTAGCGGCTCCTACAATGAGCAGTTCTTC; CDR3 protein: CASSLAVTSGSYNEQFF
clone size: medium-sized; D gene: TRBD2; CDR3 length: 15; V gene: TRBV12-3/TRBV12-4; J gene: TRBJ2-3; CDR3 DNA: TGTGCCAGCAGTCTTAGCGGGGGGCGGGGAGATACGCAGTATTTT; CDR3 protein: CASSLSGGRGDTQYF
clone size: -; D gene: -; CDR3 length: 15; V gene: TRBV3-1; J gene: TRBJ1-2; CDR3 DNA: TGTGCCAGCCGTCAATACAGTTGGTCCGGGGATTGCTACACCTTC; CDR3 protein: CASRQYSWSGDCYTF
clone size: many; D gene: -; CDR3 length: 13; V gene: TRBV19; J gene: TRBJ2-1; CDR3 DNA: TGTGCCAGTAGTATTCACAGCTACAATGAGCAGTTCTTC; CDR3 protein: CASSIHSYNEQFF
clone size: many; D gene: -; CDR3 length: 13; V gene: TRBV12-3/TRBV12-4; J gene: TRBJ1-1; CDR3 DNA: TGTGCCAGCAGTTTTACCCCGGGCACTGAAGCTTTCTTT; CDR3 protein: CASSFTPGTEAFF
clone size: medium-sized; D gene: -; CDR3 length: 15; V gene: TRBV6-1; J gene: TRBJ2-7; CDR3 DNA: TGTGCCAGCAGTGAATTATATAGTAGGGCCGCCGAGCAGTACTTC; CDR3 protein: CASSELYSRAAEQYF
clone size: -; D gene: -; CDR3 length: 17; V gene: TRBV9; J gene: TRBJ2-5; CDR3 DNA: TGTGCCAGCAGCGTAGGAGGTAGAAGCGGCCCTCAAGAGACCCAGTACTTC; CDR3 protein: CASSVGGRSGPQETQYF
clone size: medium-sized; D gene: -; CDR3 length: 14; V gene: TRBV28; J gene: TRBJ1-1; CDR3 DNA: TGTGCCAGCAGCTTGTTGTCTCAGAACACTGAAGCTTTCTTT; CDR3 protein: CASSLLSQNTEAFF
clone size: few; D gene: -; CDR3 length: 14; V gene: TRBV5-6; J gene: TRBJ1-4; CDR3 DNA: TGTGCCAGCAGCCCCAGACTTGTAAATGAAAAACTGTTTTTT; CDR3 protein: CASSPRLVNEKLFF
clone size: many; D gene: -; CDR3 length: 14; V gene: TRBV30; J gene: TRBJ1-4; CDR3 DNA: TGTGCCTGGAGTGAAGGGGGGGTGGCGGAAAAACTGTTTTTT; CDR3 protein: CAWSEGGVAEKLFF
clone size: medium-sized; D gene: -; CDR3 length: 14; V gene: TRBV11-2; J gene: TRBJ2-5; CDR3 DNA: TGTGCCAGCAGCTTAGTTTCGCACCAAGAGACCCAGTACTTC; CDR3 protein: CASSLVSHQETQYF
clone size: medium-sized; D gene: -; CDR3 length: 16; V gene: TRBV28; J gene: TRBJ1-1; CDR3 DNA: TGTGCCAGCAGTCCCCGACAGGTCCTAAAGGGGACTGAAGCTTTCTTT; CDR3 protein: CASSPRQVLKGTEAFF
clone size: large; D gene: -; CDR3 length: 11; V gene: TRBV27; J gene: TRBJ1-1; CDR3 DNA: TGTGCCAGCGGGGGTCTCGCTGAAGCTTTCTTT; CDR3 protein: CASGGLAEAFF
clone size: many; D gene: -; CDR3 length: 15; V gene: TRBV5-1; J gene: TRBJ2-2; CDR3 DNA: TGCGCCAGCAGCTTGGTTCCAGGGCTCACCGGGGAGCTGTTTTTT; CDR3 protein: CASSLVPGLTGELFF
clone size: many; D gene: -; CDR3 length: 16; V gene: TRBV12-5; J gene: TRBJ2-1; CDR3 DNA: TGTGCTAGTGGTTCGAACGACGCGAGCTCCTACAATGAGCAGTTCTTC; CDR3 protein: CASGSNDASSYNEQFF
clone size: medium-sized; D gene: -; CDR3 length: 13; V gene: TRBV7-3; J gene: TRBJ2-1; CDR3 DNA: TGTGCCAGCAGCTTAGGCGAAGCCAATGAGCAGTTCTTC; CDR3 protein: CASSLGEANEQFF
clone size: many; D gene: -; CDR3 length: 11; V gene: TRBV30; J gene: TRBJ2-1; CDR3 DNA: TGTGCCTGGAGTGTTGGGCCGAAGGAGTTCTTC; CDR3 protein: CAWSVGPKEFF
clone size: large; D gene: -; CDR3 length: 13; V gene: TRBV28; J gene: TRBJ1-1; CDR3 DNA: TGTGCCAGCGGGGGGCGCTTGGTCACTGAAGCTTTCTTT; CDR3 protein: CASGGRLVTEAFF
clone size: medium-sized; D gene: -; CDR3 length: 17; V gene: TRBV7-2; J gene: TRBJ2-1; CDR3 DNA: TGTGCCAGCAGCTTATGGGCAGGGGAGAACTACTACAATGAGCAGTTCTTC; CDR3 protein: CASSLWAGENYYNEQFF
clone size: -; D gene: -; CDR3 length: 13; V gene: TRBV20-1; J gene: TRBJ1-5; CDR3 DNA: TGCAGTGCTGGTTTCAGGGTCTATCAGCCCCAGCATTTT; CDR3 protein: CSAGFRVYQPQHF
clone size: -; D gene: TRBD1; CDR3 length: 16; V gene: TRBV2; J gene: TRBJ2-3; CDR3 DNA: TGTGCCAGCAGCGCTAAAGGACAGGGATTCACAGATACGCAATATTTT; CDR3 protein: CASSAKGQGFTDTQYF
clone size: -; D gene: -; CDR3 length: 15; V gene: TRBV14; J gene: TRBJ2-3; CDR3 DNA: TGTGCCAGCAGCCCTATCTGGGTTTCCACAGATACGCAGTATTTT; CDR3 protein: CASSPIWVSTDTQYF
clone size: few; D gene: -; CDR3 length: 15; V gene: TRBV29-1; J gene: TRBJ2-1; CDR3 DNA: TGCAGCGTTCAAACATCCCAAAGCTCCTACAATGAGCAGTTCTTC; CDR3 protein: CSVQTSQSSYNEQFF
clone size: medium-sized; D gene: -; CDR3 length: 13; V gene: TRBV28; J gene: TRBJ1-6; CDR3 DNA: TGTGCCAGCACAGGCTCCTATAATTCACCCCTCCACTTT; CDR3 protein: CASTGSYNSPLHF
clone size: medium-sized; D gene: -; CDR3 length: 13; V gene: TRBV20-1; J gene: TRBJ1-1; CDR3 DNA: TGCAGTGCAAACAGCGGTTTGAACACTGAAGCTTTCTTT; CDR3 protein: CSANSGLNTEAFF
clone size: once; D gene: -; CDR3 length: 15; V gene: TRBV6-6; J gene: TRBJ2-5; CDR3 DNA: TGTGCCAGCAGTGGTCCTCCGCCGGGGCAAGAGACCCAGTACTTC; CDR3 protein: CASSGPPPGQETQYF